Below are 6 T cell receptor beta chains sequenced from a single sample in a study of T cell changes during pregnancy in multiple sclerosis. Data came from immunoSEQ multiplex PCR; TCRdb stores just in-frame clones and leaves some out. The repertoire holds 45,000 or so clones, with 80% to 90% as singletons. This material consisted of CD4+ T cells from peripheral blood mononuclear cells, taken after pregnancy. These TCRs come from a female donor with multiple sclerosis, enrolled in a pregnancy study.

The gene calls are TRBV28 and TRBJ2-3; D perhaps matches TRBD2 (6 bases). The CDR3 is 15 residues long. CDR1 is MDHEN, CDR2 SYDVKM, per germline. With 1 base removed from V and 4 bases from J, the gap between germline ends came to 12 bases. The chain's CDR3 is CASSLFGSASDTQYF. The CDR3 DNA follows: TGTGCCAGCAGTTTATTCGGGAGCGCCTCAGATACGCAGTATTTT.

The rearrangement joins TRBV9 to TRBJ2-2; 9 nucleotides match TRBD2. The CDR3 spans 17 residues. Germline lookup yields CDR1 SGDLS and CDR2 YYNGEE. Losses at the gene ends were 0 bases for V and 0 bases for J; bases not matched to a gene: 3. The CDR3 coding sequence is TGTGCCAGCAGCGTAGGTCTAGCGGGACCGAACACCGGGGAGCTGTTTTTT. It encodes CASSVGLAGPNTGELFF.

The J gene is TRBJ2-7, the V gene TRBV29-1; 7 bases fit TRBD2. The germline V gene encodes CDR1 SQVTM and CDR2 ANQGSEA. With 4 bases clipped from V and 5 bases from J, the junction kept 5 bases outside the gene matches. This CDR3 contains 12 residues. CDR3 loop: CSVGGGYNEQYF. For the CDR3, the DNA is TGCAGCGTTGGGGGGGGATACAACGAGCAGTACTTC.

The gene calls are TRBV9 and TRBJ1-2, with D perhaps TRBD1 (5 bases). V lost 2 bases and J lost 3, with 14 bases in between. The CDR3 runs to 15 residues. CDR1 is SGDLS, CDR2 YYNGEE, per germline. The CDR3 here is CASSVIQAGDYGYTF. The CDR3 DNA is TGTGCCAGCAGCGTCATACAGGCTGGTGACTATGGCTACACCTTC.

The genes are TRBV10-3 and TRBJ1-3; D gene uncertain. CDR1 ENHRY and CDR2 SYGVKD come from the germline V gene. This CDR3 region has 15 residues. Trimming took off 3 bases at V and 4 bases at J, with 13 bases between the two ends. CDR3 sequence reads: CAISDKGVGGNTIYF. The DNA for the CDR3 is TGTGCCATCAGTGATAAGGGAGTCGGAGGAAACACCATATATTTT.

CDR3 DNA sequence: TGCGCCAGCAGCTTGGCCGCAGGGCTACAAGAGACCCAGTACTTC. This codes for CASSLAAGLQETQYF. This chain uses TRBV5-1 with TRBJ2-5; weak D call: TRBD1 (5 bases). In germline, CDR1 is SGHRS, CDR2 YFSETQ. The CDR3 runs 15 residues. V was trimmed by 0 bases and J by 2 bases, leaving 11 bases between them. The full variable domain, completed using reference TRBV5-1 and TRBJ2-5, is KAGVTQTPRYLIKTRGQQVTLSCSPISGHRSVSWYQQTPGQGLQFLFEYFSETQRNKGNFPGRFSGRQFSNSRSEMNVSTLELGDSALYLCASSLAAGLQETQYFGPGTRLLVL.